The 3 T cell receptor beta chains reported below all come from one sample, sequenced in a study of cytomegalovirus exposure and HLA in healthy donors. Primers included in the PCR were 60 Vbeta and 13 Jbeta primers. Assay used: immunoSEQ multiplex PCR; TCRdb lists only in-frame clones, some missing. The sample has fewer than 200,000 clones; approximately 78% are singletons. Material: PBMCs. The receptors originated from a woman between 18 and 29 years old in good health and CMV-seronegative.

The V call is TRBV19, the J call TRBJ2-7, with 8 bases matching TRBD1. The CDR3 totals 14 residues. After removal of 7 bases from V and 6 bases from J, the junction contained 11 bases not matched to a gene. Germline V gives CDR1 LNHDA, CDR2 SQIVND (reference sequence). The chain's CDR3 is CASKIQGENREQYF. In nucleotides, the CDR3 is TGTGCCAGTAAGATACAGGGGGAGAACCGCGAGCAGTACTTC.

CDR3 sequence reads: CASSHSIPHGYTF. The DNA for the CDR3 is TGTGCCAGCAGCCACAGCATACCGCATGGCTACACCTTC. V is TRBV7-3 and J is TRBJ1-2, with D unclear. V dropped 5 bases and J dropped 6 bases, with 13 bases sitting between them. The CDR3 extends over 13 amino acids. CDR1 SGHTA and CDR2 FQGTGA come from the germline V gene.

The rearrangement uses TRBV7-2 and TRBJ2-3, with a weak D call TRBD2 (7 bases). CDR1 is SGHTA, CDR2 FQGNSA, per germline. This CDR3 has 15 amino acids. V lost 3 bases and J 3 bases, leaving 13 bases between the germline ends. CDR3: CASSLIRGGTDTQYF. The CDR3 nucleotides read TGTGCCAGCAGCTTGATTAGGGGGGGGACAGATACGCAGTATTTT.